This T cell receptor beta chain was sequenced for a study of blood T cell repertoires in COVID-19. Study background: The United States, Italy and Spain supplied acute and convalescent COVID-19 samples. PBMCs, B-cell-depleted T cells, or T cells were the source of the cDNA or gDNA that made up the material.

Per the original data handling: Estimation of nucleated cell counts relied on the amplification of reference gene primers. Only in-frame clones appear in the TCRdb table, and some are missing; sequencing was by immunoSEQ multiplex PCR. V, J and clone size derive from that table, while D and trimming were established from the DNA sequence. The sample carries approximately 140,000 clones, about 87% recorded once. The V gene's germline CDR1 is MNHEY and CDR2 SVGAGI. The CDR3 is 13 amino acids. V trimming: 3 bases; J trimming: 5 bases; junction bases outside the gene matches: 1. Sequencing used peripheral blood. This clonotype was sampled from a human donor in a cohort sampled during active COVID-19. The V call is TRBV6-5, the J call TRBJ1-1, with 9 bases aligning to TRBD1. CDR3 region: CASSYDRGTEAFF. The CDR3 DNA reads TGTGCCAGCAGTTATGACAGGGGGACTGAAGCTTTCTTT.